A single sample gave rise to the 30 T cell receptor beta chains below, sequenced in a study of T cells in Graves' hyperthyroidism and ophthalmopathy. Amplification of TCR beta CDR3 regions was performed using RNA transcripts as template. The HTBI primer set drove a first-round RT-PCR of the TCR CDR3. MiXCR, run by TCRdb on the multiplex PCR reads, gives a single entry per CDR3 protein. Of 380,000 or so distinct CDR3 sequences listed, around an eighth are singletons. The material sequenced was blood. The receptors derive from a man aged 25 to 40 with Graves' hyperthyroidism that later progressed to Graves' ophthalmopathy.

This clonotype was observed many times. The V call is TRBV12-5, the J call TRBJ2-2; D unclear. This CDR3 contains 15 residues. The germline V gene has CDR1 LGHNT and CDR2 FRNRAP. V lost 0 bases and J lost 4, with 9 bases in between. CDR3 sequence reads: CASGLVMGFTGELFF. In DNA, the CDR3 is TGTGCTAGTGGTTTGGTAATGGGTTTCACCGGGGAGCTGTTTTTT.

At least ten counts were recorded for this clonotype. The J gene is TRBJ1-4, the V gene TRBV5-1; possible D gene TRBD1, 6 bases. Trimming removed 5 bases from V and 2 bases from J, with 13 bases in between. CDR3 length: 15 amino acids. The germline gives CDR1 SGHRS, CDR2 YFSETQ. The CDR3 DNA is TGCGCCAGCAGTTTCAGGGGTGGCACTAATGAAAAACTGTTTTTT. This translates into CASSFRGGTNEKLFF.

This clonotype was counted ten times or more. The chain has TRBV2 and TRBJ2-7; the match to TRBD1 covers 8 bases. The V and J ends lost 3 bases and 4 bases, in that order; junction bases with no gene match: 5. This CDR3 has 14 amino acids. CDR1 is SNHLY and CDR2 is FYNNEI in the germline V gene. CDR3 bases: TGTGCCAGCAGTGATGTCAGGGGGCGATACGAGCAGTACTTC. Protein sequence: CASSDVRGRYEQYF.

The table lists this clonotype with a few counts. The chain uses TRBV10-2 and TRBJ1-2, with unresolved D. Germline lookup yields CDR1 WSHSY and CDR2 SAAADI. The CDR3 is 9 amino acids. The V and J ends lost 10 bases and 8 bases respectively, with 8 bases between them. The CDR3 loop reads CATGGGYTF. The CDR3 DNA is TGCGCCACAGGCGGGGGCTACACCTTC.

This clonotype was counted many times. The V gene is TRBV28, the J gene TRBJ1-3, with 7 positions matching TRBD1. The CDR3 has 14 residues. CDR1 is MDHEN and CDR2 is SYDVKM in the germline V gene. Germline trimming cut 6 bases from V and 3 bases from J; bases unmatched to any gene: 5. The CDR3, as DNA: TGTGCCAGCAGCACACAGGGGATTGGAAACACCATATATTTT. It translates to CASSTQGIGNTIYF.

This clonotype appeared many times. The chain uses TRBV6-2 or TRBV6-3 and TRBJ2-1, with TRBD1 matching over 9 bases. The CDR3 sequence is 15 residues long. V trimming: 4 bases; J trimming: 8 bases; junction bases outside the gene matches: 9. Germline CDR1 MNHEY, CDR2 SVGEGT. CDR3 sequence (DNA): TGTGCCAGCAGTTCACCGGGACAGGGCGCCTATGAGCAGTTCTTC. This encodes CASSSPGQGAYEQFF.

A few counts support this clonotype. The CDR3: CASSLKKRQGTGELFF. The CDR3 region has the DNA TGTGCCAGCAGCTTGAAAAAGAGACAGGGGACCGGGGAGCTGTTTTTT. The J gene is TRBJ2-2, the V gene TRBV5-6, with 8 positions matching TRBD1. This CDR3 is built from 16 residues. Germline CDR1 reads SGHDT; CDR2 reads YYEEEE. V lost 1 base and J lost 5; bases outside the gene matches: 7.

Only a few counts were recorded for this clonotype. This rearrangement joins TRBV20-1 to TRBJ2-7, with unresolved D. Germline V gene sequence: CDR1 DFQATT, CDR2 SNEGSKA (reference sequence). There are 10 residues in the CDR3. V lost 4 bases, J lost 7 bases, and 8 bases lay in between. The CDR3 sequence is CSATLREQYF. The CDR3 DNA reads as TGCAGTGCTACCCTGAGGGAGCAGTACTTC.

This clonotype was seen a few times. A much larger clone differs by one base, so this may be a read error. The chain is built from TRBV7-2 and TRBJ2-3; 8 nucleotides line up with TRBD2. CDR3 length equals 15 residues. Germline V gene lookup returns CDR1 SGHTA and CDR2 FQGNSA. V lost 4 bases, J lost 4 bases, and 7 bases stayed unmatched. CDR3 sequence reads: CASSWLAGDPDTQYF. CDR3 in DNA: TGTGCCAGCAGCTGGCTAGCGGGCGACCCAGATACGCAGTATTTT.

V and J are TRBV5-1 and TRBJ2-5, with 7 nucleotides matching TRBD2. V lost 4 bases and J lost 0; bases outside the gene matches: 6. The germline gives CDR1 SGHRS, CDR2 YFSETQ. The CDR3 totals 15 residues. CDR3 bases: TGCGCCAGCAGCAGCGGGACCAAGTACCAAGAGACCCAGTACTTC. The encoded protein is CASSSGTKYQETQYF.

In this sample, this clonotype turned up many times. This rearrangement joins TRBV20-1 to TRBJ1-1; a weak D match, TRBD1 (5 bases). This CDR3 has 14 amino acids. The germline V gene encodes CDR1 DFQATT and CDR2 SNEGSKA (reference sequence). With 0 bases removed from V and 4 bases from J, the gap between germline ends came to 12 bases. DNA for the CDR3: TGCAGTGCTAGAGATTCAGGGTTGGGCACTGAAGCTTTCTTT. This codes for CSARDSGLGTEAFF.

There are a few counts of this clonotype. The CDR3 DNA follows: TGTGCCAGTAGTAGCCCTTCGAGAGCAACTAATGAAAAACTGTTTTTT. This encodes CASSSPSRATNEKLFF. The chain couples TRBV19 to TRBJ1-4; D unresolved. In germline, CDR1 is LNHDA, CDR2 SQIVND (reference sequence). The CDR3 is 16 residues long. The V gene lost 4 bases and the J gene lost 0 bases, with 12 bases spanning the gap.

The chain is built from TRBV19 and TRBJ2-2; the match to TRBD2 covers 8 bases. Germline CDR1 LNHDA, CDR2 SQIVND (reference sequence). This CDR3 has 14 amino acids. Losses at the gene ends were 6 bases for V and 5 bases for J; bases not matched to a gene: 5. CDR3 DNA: TGTGCCAGTAGCGGGGGGGCCTGGACCGGGGAGCTGTTTTTT. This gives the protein CASSGGAWTGELFF.

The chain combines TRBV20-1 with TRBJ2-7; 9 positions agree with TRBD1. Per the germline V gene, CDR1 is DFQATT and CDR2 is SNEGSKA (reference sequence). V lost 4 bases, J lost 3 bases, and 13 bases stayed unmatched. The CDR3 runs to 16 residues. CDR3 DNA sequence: TGCAGTGCTACTACCAGTTGGGACAGGGCATTCTACGAGCAGTACTTC. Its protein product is CSATTSWDRAFYEQYF.

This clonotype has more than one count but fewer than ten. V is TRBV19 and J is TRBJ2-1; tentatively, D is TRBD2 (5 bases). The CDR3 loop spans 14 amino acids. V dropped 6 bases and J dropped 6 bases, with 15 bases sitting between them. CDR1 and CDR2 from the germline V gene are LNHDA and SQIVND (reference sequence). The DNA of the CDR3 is TGTGCCAGTAGAACGAGGGTAGGGATCAATGAGCAGTTCTTC. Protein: CASRTRVGINEQFF.

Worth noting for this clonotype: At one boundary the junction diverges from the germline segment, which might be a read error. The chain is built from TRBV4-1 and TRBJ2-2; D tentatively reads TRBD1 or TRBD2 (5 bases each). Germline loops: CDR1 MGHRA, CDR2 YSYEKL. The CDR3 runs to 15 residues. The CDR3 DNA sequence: TGCGCCAGCAGCCAAGATCAGCGAGGGGATGGGGAACTGTTTTTT. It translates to CASSQDQRGDGELFF.

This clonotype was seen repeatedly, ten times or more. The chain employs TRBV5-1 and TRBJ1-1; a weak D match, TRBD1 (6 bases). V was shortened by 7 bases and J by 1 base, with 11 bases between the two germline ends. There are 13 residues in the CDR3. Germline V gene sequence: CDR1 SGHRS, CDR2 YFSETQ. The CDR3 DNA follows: TGCGCCAGCGGATTGGGACAGAACACTGAAGCTTTCTTT. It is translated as CASGLGQNTEAFF.

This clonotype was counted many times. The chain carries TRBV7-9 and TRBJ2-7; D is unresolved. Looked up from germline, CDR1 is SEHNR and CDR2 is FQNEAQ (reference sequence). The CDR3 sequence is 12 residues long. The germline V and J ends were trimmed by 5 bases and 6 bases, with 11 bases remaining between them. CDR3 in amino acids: CASSREVPEQYF. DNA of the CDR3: TGTGCCAGCAGCCGCGAGGTCCCCGAGCAGTACTTC.

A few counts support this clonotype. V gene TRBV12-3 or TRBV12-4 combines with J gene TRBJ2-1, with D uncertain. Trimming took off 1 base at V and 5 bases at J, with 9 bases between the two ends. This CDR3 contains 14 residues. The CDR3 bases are TGTGCCAGCAGTTTAGGGACGCCCAACAATGAGCAGTTCTTC. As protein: CASSLGTPNNEQFF.

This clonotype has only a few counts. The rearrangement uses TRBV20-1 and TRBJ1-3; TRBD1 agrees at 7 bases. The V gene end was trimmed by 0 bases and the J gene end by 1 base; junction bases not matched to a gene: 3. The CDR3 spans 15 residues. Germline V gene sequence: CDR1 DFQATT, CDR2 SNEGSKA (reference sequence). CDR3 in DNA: TGCAGTGCTAGAGACTTGGACAGGTCTGGAAACACCATATATTTT. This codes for CSARDLDRSGNTIYF.

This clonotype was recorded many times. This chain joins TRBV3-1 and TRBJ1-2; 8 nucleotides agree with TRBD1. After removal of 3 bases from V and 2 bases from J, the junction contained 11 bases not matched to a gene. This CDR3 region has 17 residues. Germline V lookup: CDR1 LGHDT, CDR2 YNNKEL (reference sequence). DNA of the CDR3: TGTGCCAGCAGCCACGGCCCCCCCAGGGGGCGAAACTATGGCTACACCTTC. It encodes CASSHGPPRGRNYGYTF.

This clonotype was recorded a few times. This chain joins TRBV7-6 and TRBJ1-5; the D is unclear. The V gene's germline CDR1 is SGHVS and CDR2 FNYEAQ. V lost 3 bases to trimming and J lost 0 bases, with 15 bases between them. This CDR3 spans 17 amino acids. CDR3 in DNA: TGTGCCAGCAGCTTGTTCCAGGCCCTCGGTAGCAATCAGCCCCAGCATTTT. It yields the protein CASSLFQALGSNQPQHF.

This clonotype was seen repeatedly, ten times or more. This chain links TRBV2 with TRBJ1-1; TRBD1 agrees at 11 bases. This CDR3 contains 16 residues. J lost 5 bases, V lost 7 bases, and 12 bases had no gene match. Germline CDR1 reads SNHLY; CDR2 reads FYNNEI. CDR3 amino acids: CASTPRDRGSRTEAFF. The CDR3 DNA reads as TGTGCCAGCACGCCGAGGGACAGGGGGTCGAGGACTGAAGCTTTCTTT. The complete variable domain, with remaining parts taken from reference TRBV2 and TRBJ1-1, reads EPEVTQTPSHQVTQMGQEVILRCVPISNHLYFYWYRQILGQKVEFLVSFYNNEISEKSEIFDDQFSVERPDGSNFTLKIRSTKLEDSAMYFCASTPRDRGSRTEAFFGQGTRLTVV.

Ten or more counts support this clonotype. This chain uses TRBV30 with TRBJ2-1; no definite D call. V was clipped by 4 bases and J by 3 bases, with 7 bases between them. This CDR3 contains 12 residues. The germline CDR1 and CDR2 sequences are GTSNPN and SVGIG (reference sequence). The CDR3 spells CAWMDHYNEQFF. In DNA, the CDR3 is TGTGCCTGGATGGACCACTACAATGAGCAGTTCTTC.

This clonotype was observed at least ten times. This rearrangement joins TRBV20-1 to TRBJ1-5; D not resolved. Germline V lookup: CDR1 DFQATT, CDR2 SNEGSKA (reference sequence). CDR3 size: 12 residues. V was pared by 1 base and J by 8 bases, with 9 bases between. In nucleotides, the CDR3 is TGCAGTGCTAGAGTGGAGGGTAAGCCCCAGCATTTT. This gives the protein CSARVEGKPQHF.

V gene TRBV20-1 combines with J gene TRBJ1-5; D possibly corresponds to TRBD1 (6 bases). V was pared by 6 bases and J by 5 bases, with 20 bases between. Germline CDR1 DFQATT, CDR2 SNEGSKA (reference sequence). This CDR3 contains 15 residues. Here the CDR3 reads CSARQAGGRDQPQHF. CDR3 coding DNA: TGCAGTGCCCGGCAGGCCGGGGGCCGGGATCAGCCCCAGCATTTT.

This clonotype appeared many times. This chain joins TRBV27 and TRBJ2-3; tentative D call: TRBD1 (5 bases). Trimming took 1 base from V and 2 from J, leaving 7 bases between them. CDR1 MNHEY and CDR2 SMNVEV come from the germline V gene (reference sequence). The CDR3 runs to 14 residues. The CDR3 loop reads CASSLLGDTDTQYF. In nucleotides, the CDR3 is TGTGCCAGCAGTTTATTAGGGGACACAGATACGCAGTATTTT.

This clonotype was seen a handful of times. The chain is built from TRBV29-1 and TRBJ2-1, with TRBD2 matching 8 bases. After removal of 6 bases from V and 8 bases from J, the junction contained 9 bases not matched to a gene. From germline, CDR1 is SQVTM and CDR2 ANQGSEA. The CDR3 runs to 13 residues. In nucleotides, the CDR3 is TGCAGCGTGGAACCCGGGACTAGATATGAGCAGTTCTTC. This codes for CSVEPGTRYEQFF.

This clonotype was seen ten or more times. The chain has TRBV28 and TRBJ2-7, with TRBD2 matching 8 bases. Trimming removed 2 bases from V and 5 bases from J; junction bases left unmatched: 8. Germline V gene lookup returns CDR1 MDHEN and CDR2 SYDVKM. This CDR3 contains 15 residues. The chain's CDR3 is CASSLMAGGPHEQYF. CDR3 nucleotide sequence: TGTGCCAGCAGTTTAATGGCGGGGGGACCCCACGAGCAGTACTTC.

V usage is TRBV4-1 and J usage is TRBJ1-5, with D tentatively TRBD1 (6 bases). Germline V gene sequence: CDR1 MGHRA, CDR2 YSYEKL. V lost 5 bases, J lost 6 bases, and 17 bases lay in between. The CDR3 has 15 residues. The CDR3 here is CASSSYRERGQPQHF. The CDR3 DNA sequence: TGCGCCAGCAGCTCATACAGGGAAAGGGGTCAGCCCCAGCATTTT.